One sample yielded the 6 T cell receptor beta chains listed below, sequenced in a study of T cell responses to AZD1222 COVID-19 vaccine. Repertoires were generated with immunoSEQ multiplex PCR, while TCRdb's copy carries only in-frame clones and drops some. Of over 110,000 clones listed, roughly 90% are singletons. This sample comprised peripheral blood, obtained 28 days after the second AZD1222 dose. These TCRs come from an adult who received the AZD1222 COVID-19 vaccine.

V usage is TRBV23-1 and J usage is TRBJ1-2, with D possibly matching TRBD1 (5 bases). TRBV23-1 belongs to the ORF category, with a function that is uncertain. Trimming pared 4 bases from V and 3 bases from J, leaving 18 bases between. The CDR3 has 16 amino acids. Here the CDR3 reads CASSLLEQKGHYGYTF. In DNA form, the CDR3 reads TGCGCCAGCAGTCTTCTGGAGCAAAAGGGGCACTATGGCTACACCTTC.

The J gene is TRBJ2-7, the V gene TRBV29-1, with 8 nucleotides matching TRBD2. CDR1 and CDR2 (germline): SQVTM, ANQGSEA. The CDR3 runs to 15 residues. The V gene end was trimmed by 5 bases and the J gene end by 7 bases; junction bases not matched to a gene: 16. The CDR3 sequence is CSVPSGGGNLREQYF. CDR3 bases: TGCAGCGTTCCCTCCGGGGGGGGCAATTTGAGGGAGCAGTACTTC.

The chain carries TRBV6-1 and TRBJ2-5; D might be TRBD1 (6 bases). Per germline, CDR1 MNHNS and CDR2 SASEGT. Trimming shortened V by 2 bases and J by 4 bases, and 11 bases separated the two germline ends. The CDR3 has 14 amino acids. The chain's CDR3 is CASSENRVGETQYF. The CDR3 region has the DNA TGTGCCAGCAGTGAAAACAGGGTGGGAGAGACCCAGTACTTC.

This chain uses TRBV27 with TRBJ1-1; D remains ambiguous. Germline V gene data show CDR1 as MNHEY and CDR2 as SMNVEV (reference sequence). This CDR3 comprises 13 residues. Between the trimmed V and J ends, which lost 6 bases and 4 bases, there was a span of 12 bases. CDR3 sequence (DNA): TGTGCCAGCAGGTTGACCCCGAGCACTGAAGCTTTCTTT. This encodes CASRLTPSTEAFF.

The rearrangement joins TRBV4-2 to TRBJ2-3; perhaps TRBD1 as D (6 bases). The germline CDR1 and CDR2 sequences are LGHNA and YNFKEQ. V was clipped by 0 bases and J by 0 bases, with 13 bases between them. There are 17 residues in the CDR3. CDR3 protein: CASSQDPGTTSTDTQYF. The CDR3 DNA reads TGTGCCAGCAGCCAAGATCCCGGGACAACTAGCACAGATACGCAGTATTTT.

This clone was seen once. The genes are TRBV28 and TRBJ2-7, with 8 bases that match TRBD2. This CDR3 has 14 amino acids. Losses at the gene ends were 11 bases for V and 2 bases for J; bases not matched to a gene: 11. Germline V lookup: CDR1 MDHEN, CDR2 SYDVKM. The CDR3 DNA reads as TGTGCCCCAGGGTTTCTGGGACTAGCCTACGAGCAGTACGTC. Its protein is CAPGFLGLAYEQYV.